One sample yielded the 27 T cell receptor beta chains listed below, sequenced in a study of T cells after yellow fever vaccination. A single record per CDR3 protein comes from TCRdb applying MiXCR to the 5' RACE reads. There are approximately 160,000 distinct CDR3 sequences in the sample; 9.3% occur only once, and 35% to 40% lies in the top ten. The starting material was CD8+ T cells sorted from PBMCs, obtained 45 days after the yellow fever booster vaccination. The source of these receptors is a man between 18 and 35 years old who received the YFV17D yellow fever vaccine.

The rearrangement links TRBV27 to TRBJ2-7; D not resolved. The V gene's germline CDR1 is MNHEY and CDR2 SMNVEV (reference sequence). The CDR3 runs to 12 residues. V was clipped by 8 bases and J by 6 bases, with 14 bases between them. The CDR3 bases are TGTGCCAGCCTCGGATACGCAAGCGAGCAGTACTTC. Translating gives CASLGYASEQYF.

The rearrangement links TRBV7-9 to TRBJ2-5; D remains unclear. The CDR3 is 11 residues long. The germline CDR1 and CDR2 sequences are SEHNR and FQNEAQ (reference sequence). V lost 8 bases, J lost 4 bases, and 8 bases lay in between. CDR3 amino acids: CASEDGETQYF. CDR3 in DNA: TGTGCCAGCGAGGACGGAGAGACCCAGTACTTC.

This clonotype was detected many times. The genes are TRBV20-1 and TRBJ2-1, with 9 bases identical to TRBD2. V lost 5 bases and J lost 5; bases outside the gene matches: 7. The CDR3 extends over 14 amino acids. CDR1 is DFQATT, CDR2 SNEGSKA, per germline (reference sequence). The CDR3 nucleotides read TGCAGTGCTGACCCGGGACTAGCCCACAATGAGCAGTTCTTC. This sequence encodes CSADPGLAHNEQFF.

This clonotype has only a few counts. The genes are TRBV6-5 and TRBJ2-7; D may match TRBD1 or TRBD2 (6 bases each). V was cut by 2 bases and J by 3 bases, with 14 bases left in between. Per the germline V gene, CDR1 is MNHEY and CDR2 is SVGAGI. The length of the CDR3 is 15 residues. CDR3 DNA sequence: TGTGCCAGCAGTTACGAGGGGGGCAGGGACTACGAGCAGTACTTC. As protein: CASSYEGGRDYEQYF.

The chain joins TRBV4-3 to TRBJ2-6, with D perhaps TRBD1 or TRBD2 (5 bases each). Germline values: CDR1 LGHNA, CDR2 YSLEER. There are 16 residues in the CDR3. Trimming cost V 0 bases and J 2 bases, with 8 bases left between them. CDR3: CASSQDRGAGANVLTF. The CDR3 DNA reads as TGCGCCAGCAGCCAAGATAGAGGGGCTGGGGCCAACGTCCTGACTTTC.

In nucleotides, the CDR3 is TGTGCCAGCAGTTACCGGTCGGGAGAGCAGTACTTC. As protein: CASSYRSGEQYF. The J gene is TRBJ2-7, the V gene TRBV6-6; tentatively, D is TRBD2 (5 bases). Germline lookup yields CDR1 MNHNY and CDR2 SVGAGI (reference sequence). This CDR3 spans 12 amino acids. V was cut by 2 bases and J by 7 bases, with 9 bases left in between.

This clonotype was observed a handful of times. V and J are TRBV7-6 and TRBJ2-5; TRBD1 might be the D (6 bases). V was cut by 2 bases and J by 0 bases, with 19 bases left in between. There are 18 residues in the CDR3. Germline V gene data show CDR1 as SGHVS and CDR2 as FNYEAQ. CDR3 in DNA: TGTGCCAGCAGCTTAATAGTGGCCAGGGGCAGTTACCAAGAGACCCAGTACTTC. As protein: CASSLIVARGSYQETQYF.

This clonotype was counted a few times. The chain recombines TRBV5-5 with TRBJ1-5; a weak D match, TRBD1 (5 bases). V was cut by 2 bases and J by 2 bases, with 11 bases left in between. Germline values: CDR1 SGHKS, CDR2 YYEKEE (reference sequence). The CDR3 contains 15 residues. The CDR3 DNA follows: TGTGCCAGCAGCTTCAGGGTTCTTGGCAATCAGCCCCAGCATTTT. As protein: CASSFRVLGNQPQHF.

The V call is TRBV4-2, the J call TRBJ2-1; no reliable D call. The germline gives CDR1 LGHNA, CDR2 YNFKEQ. V was clipped by 2 bases and J by 7 bases, with 21 bases between them. CDR3 length: 17 residues. The CDR3 reads CASSQLDISIGSNEQFF. The CDR3, as DNA: TGTGCCAGCAGCCAATTAGACATTTCCATCGGATCGAATGAGCAGTTCTTC.

This clonotype has ten or more counts. The chain combines TRBV30 with TRBJ2-2; the D gene is possibly TRBD2 (6 bases). Germline values: CDR1 GTSNPN, CDR2 SVGIG (reference sequence). The V end was cut by 0 bases, the J end by 5 bases, with 10 bases between. CDR3 length: 14 amino acids. CDR3 protein: CAWSVGGETGELFF. The CDR3 bases are TGTGCCTGGAGTGTCGGGGGTGAGACCGGGGAGCTGTTTTTT.

This clonotype was detected a few times. Germline and junction disagree at one end, which may indicate a read error. This chain joins TRBV6-5 and TRBJ2-3; D is perhaps TRBD1 (6 bases). There are 13 residues in the CDR3. Germline loops: CDR1 MNHEY, CDR2 SVGAGI. The CDR3 coding sequence is TGTGCCAGCGGAGCGGACAGCAAAGATACGCAGTATTTT. Protein product: CASGADSKDTQYF.

The chain employs TRBV12-5 and TRBJ2-7; D uncertain. Trimming cost V 5 bases and J 6 bases, with 23 bases left between them. The germline V gene encodes CDR1 LGHNT and CDR2 FRNRAP. This CDR3 has 16 residues. The CDR3 spells CASGRHVLPGYAEQYV. Here the CDR3 DNA reads TGTGCTAGTGGTCGCCATGTACTGCCTGGCTATGCCGAGCAGTACGTC.

As concerns this clonotype: A clone one base away is much larger, so this may be a read error. The chain employs TRBV12-3 or TRBV12-4 and TRBJ1-2, with D maybe TRBD1 (6 bases). V shed 6 bases and J shed 9 bases, with 17 bases lying between them. This CDR3 comprises 13 residues. The CDR3 spells CASSQDSFFRYTF. For the CDR3, the DNA is TGTGCCAGCAGCCAGGACAGTTTTTTCCGCTACACCTTC.

This rearrangement joins TRBV6-5 to TRBJ1-2; no clear D. In germline, CDR1 is MNHEY, CDR2 SVGAGI. This CDR3 is built from 13 residues. With 5 bases removed from V and 7 bases from J, the gap between germline ends came to 14 bases. The CDR3 DNA reads TGTGCCAGCAGTCCCGGGCCTCTGATTGGCTACACCTTC. Translated: CASSPGPLIGYTF.

This clonotype was counted between two and nine times. The CDR3: CASSYIRGYTF. Written as DNA, the CDR3 is TGTGCCAGCAGCTATATTCGTGGCTACACCTTC. This chain links TRBV6-2 or TRBV6-3 with TRBJ1-2, with unresolved D. CDR3 length equals 11 residues. Germline V gene sequence: CDR1 MNHEY, CDR2 SVGEGT. V was clipped by 6 bases and J by 7 bases, with 9 bases between them.

V and J are TRBV11-2 and TRBJ2-2; TRBD2 might be the D (7 bases). CDR1 is SGHAT and CDR2 is FQNNGV in the germline V gene. The V gene lost 1 base and the J gene lost 3 bases, with 9 bases spanning the gap. This CDR3 is 15 amino acids long. CDR3 protein: CASSLVGGDTGELFF. In DNA, the CDR3 is TGTGCCAGCAGCTTAGTAGGGGGGGACACCGGGGAGCTGTTTTTT.

This clonotype was seen at least ten times. The gene calls are TRBV5-5 and TRBJ2-4; D may be TRBD1 or TRBD2 (5 bases each). From germline, CDR1 is SGHKS and CDR2 YYEKEE (reference sequence). The V end lost 2 bases, the J end lost 9 bases, and 9 bases lay between the germline ends. This CDR3 is 12 amino acids long. The CDR3 DNA reads as TGTGCCAGCAGCTTTGGGGGTGGCATTCAGTACTTC. This sequence encodes CASSFGGGIQYF. Based on the CDR3 plus reference TRBV5-5 and TRBJ2-4, the full variable domain is DAGVTQSPTHLIKTRGQQVTLRCSPISGHKSVSWYQQVLGQGPQFIFQYYEKEERGRGNFPDRFSARQFPNYSSELNVNALLLGDSALYLCASSFGGGIQYFGAGTRLSVL.

This clonotype was counted once. The chain has TRBV12-3 or TRBV12-4 and TRBJ1-2; D gene unclear. The V end lost 2 bases, the J end lost 3 bases, and 19 bases lay between the germline ends. The CDR3 spans 17 residues. CDR3 sequence reads: CASSLLEVAEADYGYTF. In DNA form, the CDR3 reads TGTGCCAGCAGTTTACTGGAGGTCGCGGAAGCTGACTATGGCTACACCTTC.

The CDR3 loop is CASSANRASSGNTIYF. CDR3 nucleotide sequence: TGTGCCAGCAGCGCTAACAGGGCAAGCTCTGGAAACACCATATATTTT. This sequence joins TRBV7-9 and TRBJ1-3, with D maybe TRBD1 (6 bases). The V gene lost 5 bases and the J gene lost 0 bases, with 14 bases spanning the gap. This CDR3 contains 16 residues. From germline, CDR1 is SEHNR and CDR2 FQNEAQ (reference sequence).

This clonotype occurred many times. V is TRBV23-1 and J is TRBJ2-5, with a weak D call TRBD1 (6 bases). TRBV23-1 is identified as an open reading frame with a role that is uncertain. CDR3 length equals 12 residues. Trimming pared 8 bases from V and 9 bases from J, leaving 16 bases between. The CDR3 here is CASLGGWWAQYF. DNA for the CDR3: TGCGCCAGCCTAGGGGGATGGTGGGCCCAGTACTTC.

The chain couples TRBV29-1 to TRBJ2-2, with 8 bases fitting TRBD1. The trim removed 2 bases at V and 5 bases at J, leaving 10 bases unmatched. The CDR3 consists of 16 residues. Per germline, CDR1 SQVTM and CDR2 ANQGSEA. CDR3 nucleotide sequence: TGCAGCGTTGAAAGTGGGAGACAGGGGCTGACCGGGGAGCTGTTTTTT. Encoded protein: CSVESGRQGLTGELFF.

At least ten counts were recorded for this clonotype. The CDR3 nucleotides read TGTGCCAGCAGCTTAGTCGGCGGGGGCAATCAGCCCCAGCATTTT. Amino acids: CASSLVGGGNQPQHF. The chain joins TRBV7-2 to TRBJ1-5; D remains unclear. The CDR3 spans 15 residues. Looked up from germline, CDR1 is SGHTA and CDR2 is FQGNSA. Trimming took 1 base from V and 2 from J, leaving 9 bases between them.

The V gene is TRBV7-6, the J gene TRBJ2-2; D unresolved. The germline V gene has CDR1 SGHVS and CDR2 FNYEAQ. The V end was cut by 5 bases, the J end by 5 bases, with 18 bases between. The length of the CDR3 is 16 residues. The CDR3 region is CASSPQVAWGTGELFF. CDR3 coding DNA: TGTGCCAGCAGCCCCCAGGTGGCGTGGGGAACCGGGGAGCTGTTTTTT.

CDR3 loop: CASSQSGTGSGNTIYF. CDR3 DNA sequence: TGTGCCAGCAGCCAGTCGGGGACAGGCTCTGGAAACACCATATATTTT. V usage is TRBV3-1 and J usage is TRBJ1-3; 8 bases agree with TRBD1. Looked up from germline, CDR1 is LGHDT and CDR2 is YNNKEL (reference sequence). CDR3 length equals 16 residues. The ends lost 3 bases at V and 0 bases at J; junction bases unmatched: 4.

This clonotype came up a few times. CDR3 nucleotide sequence: TGTGCCAGCAGTTACTCGCCCAGCTTAGTCGTAGCGGGCTCCGGGCGGAAAAACATTCAGTACTTC. Its protein product is CASSYSPSLVVAGSGRKNIQYF. The rearrangement joins TRBV6-2 or TRBV6-3 to TRBJ2-4; TRBD2 aligns across 7 bases. Germline-derived CDR1 and CDR2 are MNHEY and SVGEGT. V was clipped by 0 bases and J by 4 bases; unmatched bases: 24. This CDR3 comprises 22 residues.

This clonotype showed up just a few times. The CDR3 bases are TGCGCCAGCAGCCAGGGGACTTCTTCCTATAATTCACCCCTCCACTTT. Translation gives CASSQGTSSYNSPLHF. This chain uses TRBV4-1 with TRBJ1-6; TRBD1 might be the D (5 bases). Per the germline V gene, CDR1 is MGHRA and CDR2 is YSYEKL. The CDR3 is 16 residues long. Trimming left V 3 bases short and J 1 base short, with 10 bases between.

The chain combines TRBV7-9 with TRBJ2-6; no reliable D call. Germline V gene lookup returns CDR1 SEHNR and CDR2 FQNEAQ (reference sequence). This CDR3 has 15 residues. Trimming stripped 5 bases from V and 0 bases from J, with 8 bases between. For the CDR3, the DNA is TGTGCCAGCAGCGTACAGAGCTCTGGGGCCAACGTCCTGACTTTC. Translating gives CASSVQSSGANVLTF.